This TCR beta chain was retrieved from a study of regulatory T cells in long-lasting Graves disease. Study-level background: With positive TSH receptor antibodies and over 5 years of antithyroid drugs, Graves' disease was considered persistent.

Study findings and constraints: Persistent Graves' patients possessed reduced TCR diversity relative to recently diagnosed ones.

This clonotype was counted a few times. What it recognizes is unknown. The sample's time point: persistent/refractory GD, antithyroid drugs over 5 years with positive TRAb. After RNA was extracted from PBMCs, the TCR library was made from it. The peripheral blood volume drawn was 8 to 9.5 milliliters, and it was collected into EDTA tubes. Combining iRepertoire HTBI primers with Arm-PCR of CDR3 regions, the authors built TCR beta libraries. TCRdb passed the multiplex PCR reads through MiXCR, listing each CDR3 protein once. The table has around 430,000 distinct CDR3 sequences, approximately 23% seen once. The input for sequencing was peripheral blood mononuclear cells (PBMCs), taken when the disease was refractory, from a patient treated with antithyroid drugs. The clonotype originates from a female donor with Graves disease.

The CDR3 spells CASSVTGGMDSPLHF. In nucleotides, the CDR3 is TGTGCCAGCAGCGTCACCGGAGGAATGGATTCACCCCTCCACTTT. The rearrangement joins TRBV9 to TRBJ1-6, with D unresolved. The CDR3 runs to 15 residues. CDR1 is SGDLS, CDR2 YYNGEE, per germline. V lost 2 bases, J lost 8 bases, and 14 bases lay in between. Full variable domain (remainder filled in from reference TRBV9 and TRBJ1-6): DSGVTQTPKHLITATGQRVTLRCSPRSGDLSVYWYQQSLDQGLQFLIQYYNGEERAKGNILERFSAQQFPDLHSELNLSSLELGDSALYFCASSVTGGMDSPLHFGNGTRLTVT.